The T cell receptor (beta chain) under discussion was sequenced for a study of cytomegalovirus exposure and HLA in healthy donors. Study results and caveats: Later analysis identified a missense DCLRE1C variant that was linked to TCR beta V- and J-gene trimming. The listing of 150 or so TCR beta chains classed them as cytomegalovirus-associated. Testing in vitro showed a few CMV-associated chains specific for CMV antigens.

In the case of this clone: The antigen remains undetermined.

Primers included in the PCR were 60 Vbeta and 13 Jbeta primers. Profiled with immunoSEQ multiplex PCR; TCRdb holds only in-frame clones, not every one. In the table there are 65,000 to 75,000 clones, 65% to 70% of which are singletons. The CDR3 covers 13 residues. V was pared by 8 bases and J by 1 base, with 8 bases between. Germline V lookup: CDR1 MNHNS, CDR2 SASEGT. This TCR derives from a woman aged 25 to 39 in good health and CMV-seronegative. The genes are TRBV6-1 and TRBJ2-2; tentative D call: TRBD1 (6 bases). The sequenced material came from PBMCs. Written as DNA, the CDR3 is TGTGCCAGCTACAGGGAGAACACCGGGGAGCTGTTTTTT. Translation gives CASYRENTGELFF.